Presented here are 32 T cell receptor beta chains from one specimen sequenced in a study of response to subunit inactivated influenza vaccine (dated by TCRdb to the late 2010s). The library was built by means of RT-PCR. The data were produced on an Illumina HiSeq 2500. The public reads were run again by TCRdb, first through fastp at Q25 and then through MiXCR, and only productive beta chains were kept. Records with the same CDR3 protein are collapsed into one entry carrying the most frequent genes and DNA. The sample yields about 150,000 distinct CDR3 sequences; over 8.5% were counted once. The top ten constitute roughly 33% of the sample. Sample: CD8+ T cells sorted from PBMCs, taken less than 30 months after vaccination. These receptors all come from a man between 45 and 75 years old who received an inactivated influenza vaccine. Donor details come from another sample of the same person, matched by shared clones.

The chain joins TRBV11-2 to TRBJ2-7; 8 bases match TRBD1. CDR1 and CDR2 (germline): SGHAT, FQNNGV. The CDR3 length is 14 residues. Trimming cost V 5 bases and J 2 bases; bases outside gene matches: 5. CDR3 DNA: TGTGCCAGCAGCGTCGCGGGACAGGCCTACGAGCAGTACTTC. This encodes CASSVAGQAYEQYF.

The gene calls are TRBV27 and TRBJ2-5, with 11 nucleotides matching TRBD1. CDR1 MNHEY and CDR2 SMNVEV come from the germline V gene (reference sequence). The J segment lost 5 bases and the V segment lost 5 bases, leaving 10 bases of the junction unmatched. The CDR3 is 16 residues long. The DNA for the CDR3 is TGTGCCAGCAGTCTGGGACAGGGGGATATTTCGGAGACCCAGTACTTC. Translated, it gives CASSLGQGDISETQYF.

V gene TRBV5-1 combines with J gene TRBJ2-1, with unresolved D. Trimming pared 3 bases from V and 4 bases from J, leaving 14 bases between. The CDR3 covers 15 residues. CDR1 and CDR2 from the germline V gene are SGHRS and YFSETQ. The CDR3 sequence is CASSSSRSVYNEQFF. The DNA for the CDR3 is TGCGCCAGCAGCTCCTCCCGGAGTGTTTACAATGAGCAGTTCTTC.

This clonotype was recorded at least ten times. V usage is TRBV5-5 and J usage is TRBJ2-5, with 8 bases identical to TRBD1. CDR1 is SGHKS and CDR2 is YYEKEE in the germline V gene (reference sequence). With V trimmed by 4 bases and J by 3 bases, 5 bases remained unmatched. The CDR3 has 14 amino acids. CDR3 region: CASSQQGDEETQYF. Written as DNA, the CDR3 is TGTGCCAGCAGCCAACAGGGGGACGAAGAGACCCAGTACTTC.

The chain has TRBV20-1 and TRBJ2-1, with D perhaps assigned TRBD1 or TRBD2 (5 bases each). This CDR3 comprises 12 residues. Germline-derived CDR1 and CDR2 are DFQATT and SNEGSKA (reference sequence). The CDR3 region is CSAEWGYVEQFF. CDR3 sequence (DNA): TGCAGCGCCGAATGGGGGTACGTTGAGCAGTTCTTC.

This chain uses TRBV5-1 with TRBJ1-1; D is uncertain. V lost 0 bases and J 6 bases, leaving 9 bases between the germline ends. The CDR3 spans 13 residues. Looked up from germline, CDR1 is SGHRS and CDR2 is YFSETQ. CDR3 sequence: CASSLVVGPEAFF. CDR3 coding DNA: TGCGCCAGCAGCTTGGTCGTTGGACCTGAAGCTTTCTTT.

The chain joins TRBV4-1 to TRBJ1-2; TRBD1 matches at 9 bases. CDR1 MGHRA and CDR2 YSYEKL come from the germline V gene. CDR3 length: 15 amino acids. V lost 4 bases and J lost 3; bases outside the gene matches: 6. The CDR3 here is CASSLSGQGHYGYTF. The CDR3, as DNA: TGCGCCAGCAGCCTCTCGGGACAGGGCCACTATGGCTACACCTTC.

This clonotype was picked up a small number of times. J is TRBJ2-7 and V is TRBV9; 7 positions match TRBD2. This CDR3 has 16 residues. Trimming took 4 bases from V and 1 from J; bases not matched to a gene: 11. Germline lookup yields CDR1 SGDLS and CDR2 YYNGEE. CDR3 in DNA: TGTGCCAGCAGCCCGAGAGGGGCTAGCGGATCCTACGAGCAGTACTTC. Protein product: CASSPRGASGSYEQYF.

This clonotype was picked up a small number of times. The chain is built from TRBV27 and TRBJ2-2, with D possibly TRBD2 on 6 matching bases. Between the trimmed V and J ends, which lost 4 bases and 5 bases, there was a span of 17 bases. The CDR3 sequence is 16 residues long. Germline CDR1 MNHEY, CDR2 SMNVEV (reference sequence). In DNA form, the CDR3 reads TGTGCCAGCAGTTGGGTTTTCGGGAGTGGTACCGGGGAGCTGTTTTTT. Its translation: CASSWVFGSGTGELFF.

This clonotype appeared many times. The chain carries TRBV4-2 and TRBJ2-1; D uncertain. CDR1 is LGHNA and CDR2 is YNFKEQ in the germline V gene. V lost 1 base, J lost 4 bases, and 8 bases lay in between. This CDR3 has 14 residues. DNA of the CDR3: TGTGCCAGCAGCCAAGGCCTGGGATACAATGAGCAGTTCTTC. Translation gives CASSQGLGYNEQFF.

The V and J genes are TRBV9 and TRBJ2-7; 9 bases agree with TRBD1. Germline trimming cut 2 bases from V and 5 bases from J; bases unmatched to any gene: 5. Germline CDR1 SGDLS, CDR2 YYNGEE. The CDR3 is made up of 14 amino acids. DNA for the CDR3: TGTGCCAGCAGCGTCGGGACAGGGTTCCACGAGCAGTACTTC. It specifies CASSVGTGFHEQYF.

The chain is built from TRBV20-1 and TRBJ2-7; perhaps D is TRBD1 or TRBD2 (5 bases each). The CDR3 consists of 13 residues. Germline V gene sequence: CDR1 DFQATT, CDR2 SNEGSKA (reference sequence). V gave up 2 bases and J gave up 3 bases, with 11 bases separating them. The CDR3 sequence is CSARSRESYEQYF. The CDR3 nucleotides read TGCAGTGCTAGATCCAGGGAGAGCTACGAGCAGTACTTC.

This clonotype has only a few counts. The rearrangement joins TRBV29-1 to TRBJ2-1, with no clear D. V was shortened by 7 bases and J by 3 bases, with 7 bases between the two germline ends. The germline CDR1 and CDR2 sequences are SQVTM and ANQGSEA. This CDR3 region has 11 residues. CDR3 nucleotides: TGCAGCGCCGATCACTACAATGAGCAGTTCTTC. Protein sequence: CSADHYNEQFF.

This clonotype was counted a few times. The V gene is TRBV27, the J gene TRBJ2-5, with 10 bases aligning to TRBD1. Germline assignment: CDR1 MNHEY and CDR2 SMNVEV (reference sequence). This CDR3 has 15 amino acids. V was clipped by 5 bases and J by 5 bases; unmatched bases: 8. The CDR3 DNA reads as TGTGCCAGCAGTGGCCGGGACAGGGGTTTGGAGACCCAGTACTTC. Translating gives CASSGRDRGLETQYF.

This clonotype was counted ten times or more. This chain links TRBV20-1 with TRBJ2-1, with 9 bases lining up with TRBD2. Germline trimming cut 0 bases from V and 7 bases from J; bases unmatched to any gene: 7. There are 15 residues in the CDR3. Per germline, CDR1 DFQATT and CDR2 SNEGSKA (reference sequence). The CDR3 sequence is CSARDLGLASNEQFF. CDR3 bases: TGCAGTGCTAGAGATCTGGGACTAGCTTCTAATGAGCAGTTCTTC.

The CDR3 coding sequence is TGTGCCAGCAGTTATTTCCCAGGATCTTCGTATGGCTACACCTTC. This sequence encodes CASSYFPGSSYGYTF. This chain joins TRBV6-5 and TRBJ1-2; D is unresolved. Germline CDR1 and CDR2: MNHEY and SVGAGI. The CDR3 is made up of 15 amino acids. Trimming shortened V by 3 bases and J by 5 bases, and 16 bases separated the two germline ends.

This clonotype was counted ten times or more. The chain uses TRBV15 and TRBJ2-1, with 9 bases identical to TRBD2. The CDR3 runs 15 residues. CDR1 LNHNV and CDR2 YYDKDF come from the germline V gene (reference sequence). After removal of 1 base from V and 9 bases from J, the junction contained 7 bases not matched to a gene. CDR3 coding DNA: TGTGCCACCAGCAGAGTTAGCGGGAGTTTCGTTGAGCAGTTCTTC. Translation: CATSRVSGSFVEQFF.

This rearrangement joins TRBV2 to TRBJ1-1; 9 bases align to TRBD1. The trim removed 6 bases at V and 4 bases at J, leaving 0 bases unmatched. CDR1 is SNHLY, CDR2 FYNNEI, per germline. CDR3 length: 12 residues. The CDR3 DNA is TGTGCCAGCAGGGACAGGGGCACTGAAGCTTTCTTT. It yields the protein CASRDRGTEAFF.

The V and J genes are TRBV7-9 and TRBJ2-1; D remains unclear. Germline lookup yields CDR1 SEHNR and CDR2 FQNEAQ (reference sequence). The CDR3 is made up of 14 amino acids. V was cut by 0 bases and J by 7 bases, with 10 bases left in between. This CDR3 reads CASSLALPPNEQFF. CDR3 coding DNA: TGTGCCAGCAGCTTAGCGCTACCCCCTAATGAGCAGTTCTTC.

This chain links TRBV6-2 or TRBV6-3 with TRBJ2-1; 10 positions agree with TRBD1. V lost 5 bases to trimming and J lost 4 bases; unmatched junction nucleotides: 8. The CDR3 is made up of 16 amino acids. From germline, CDR1 is MNHEY and CDR2 SVGEGT. The CDR3 spells CASSTPGQGKYNEQFF. In nucleotides, the CDR3 is TGTGCCAGCAGTACTCCGGGACAGGGGAAGTACAATGAGCAGTTCTTC.

This clonotype has a count of ten or more. The rearrangement links TRBV27 to TRBJ2-1, with D possibly being TRBD1 (6 bases). The CDR3 sequence is 14 residues long. CDR1 and CDR2 from the germline V gene are MNHEY and SMNVEV (reference sequence). V lost 6 bases and J lost 3, with 12 bases in between. CDR3 loop: CASRQGSGYNEQFF. The CDR3 nucleotides read TGTGCCAGCAGGCAGGGGTCGGGCTACAATGAGCAGTTCTTC.

This clonotype has a handful of counts. The V call is TRBV9, the J call TRBJ1-6, with D possibly matching TRBD1 (5 bases). V lost 3 bases to trimming and J lost 10 bases, with 11 bases between them. The germline V gene encodes CDR1 SGDLS and CDR2 YYNGEE. The CDR3 runs 13 residues. In nucleotides, the CDR3 is TGTGCCAGCAGCGGGGGGGTGCTCTCACCCCTCCACTTT. Protein: CASSGGVLSPLHF.

This clonotype was detected only a few times. This rearrangement joins TRBV9 to TRBJ2-3, with TRBD2 identical over 9 bases. The germline V gene encodes CDR1 SGDLS and CDR2 YYNGEE. J lost 0 bases, V lost 2 bases, and 7 bases had no gene match. The CDR3 runs 17 residues. The CDR3 protein is CASSVAGGPPSTDTQYF. The CDR3 coding sequence is TGTGCCAGCAGCGTCGCGGGAGGGCCCCCTAGCACAGATACGCAGTATTTT.

V is TRBV12-3 or TRBV12-4 and J is TRBJ2-1; possibly TRBD2 for D (5 bases). This CDR3 is built from 13 residues. Deletions cut 7 bases from V and 2 bases from J, with 9 bases between. CDR3 sequence reads: CASNTGTYNEQFF. CDR3 DNA sequence: TGTGCCAGCAATACCGGGACCTACAATGAGCAGTTCTTC.

On this clonotype itself: This may arise from a read error, as a much more abundant clone is one base away. This sequence joins TRBV12-3 or TRBV12-4 and TRBJ2-1; D is uncertain. CDR3 length: 14 residues. The ends were cut back, 7 bases at V and 9 bases at J, with 19 bases in the middle. Written as DNA, the CDR3 is TGTGCCAGCACCACGAGGACGCCCCACGGTGAGCAGTTCTTC. It encodes CASTTRTPHGEQFF.

This clonotype appeared a few times. The gene calls are TRBV5-6 and TRBJ1-4; D unclear. Trimming removed 2 bases at V and 5 bases at J, with 7 bases between. CDR3 size: 13 residues. Germline CDR1 reads SGHDT; CDR2 reads YYEEEE. Here the CDR3 reads CASSFALNEKLFF. The CDR3 bases are TGTGCCAGCAGCTTCGCCCTCAATGAAAAACTGTTTTTT.

The rearrangement joins TRBV4-3 to TRBJ2-7; D is unclear. The V gene lost 0 bases and the J gene lost 4 bases, with 10 bases spanning the gap. The CDR3 spans 14 residues. Germline values: CDR1 LGHNA, CDR2 YSLEER. CDR3 amino acids: CASSQDYPRYEQYF. The CDR3 DNA reads TGCGCCAGCAGCCAAGATTATCCGAGGTACGAGCAGTACTTC.

This clonotype was recorded a few times. The genes are TRBV15 and TRBJ2-7; no clear D gene. The CDR3 has 14 residues. CDR1 and CDR2 from the germline V gene are LNHNV and YYDKDF (reference sequence). V was pared by 5 bases and J by 0 bases, with 11 bases between. The CDR3 nucleotides are TGTGCCACCAGCGGAAGGATCGACTCCTACGAGCAGTACTTC. Its protein is CATSGRIDSYEQYF. The full variable domain, completed using reference TRBV15 and TRBJ2-7, is DAMVIQNPRYQVTQFGKPVTLSCSQTLNHNVMYWYQQKSSQAPKLLFHYYDKDFNNEADTPDNFQSRRPNTSFCFLDIRSPGLGDTAMYLCATSGRIDSYEQYFGPGTRLTVT.

This clonotype was picked up a small number of times. The chain joins TRBV5-5 to TRBJ1-5, with 7 bases fitting TRBD1. CDR3 length equals 14 residues. Trimming at V came to 0 bases and at J to 7 bases, leaving 4 bases not matched to a gene. CDR1 is SGHKS, CDR2 YYEKEE, per germline (reference sequence). The chain's CDR3 is CASSLDRGWQPQHF. DNA for the CDR3: TGTGCCAGCAGCTTGGACAGGGGTTGGCAGCCCCAGCATTTT.

This clonotype came up a few times. V is TRBV5-4 and J is TRBJ2-5, with D possibly being TRBD2 (6 bases). V lost 1 base and J lost 2, with 12 bases in between. The germline gives CDR1 SGHNT, CDR2 YYREEE (reference sequence). There are 15 residues in the CDR3. In DNA form, the CDR3 reads TGTGCCAGCAGCTTGACTAGCTCATTTCAAGAGACCCAGTACTTC. Encoded protein: CASSLTSSFQETQYF.

This clonotype was seen a few times. J is TRBJ2-2 and V is TRBV7-3; D remains ambiguous. The CDR3 covers 13 residues. Germline CDR1 is SGHTA and CDR2 is FQGTGA. Trimming took off 1 base at V and 4 bases at J, with 4 bases between the two ends. The DNA of the CDR3 is TGTGCCAGCAGCTTAAGTATCACCGGGGAGCTGTTTTTT. Protein sequence: CASSLSITGELFF. Full variable domain (missing parts from reference TRBV7-3 and TRBJ2-2): GAGVSQTPSNKVTEKGKYVELRCDPISGHTALYWYRQSLGQGPEFLIYFQGTGAADDSGLPNDRFFAVRPEGSVSTLKIQRTERGDSAVYLCASSLSITGELFFGEGSRLTVL.

This chain links TRBV9 with TRBJ2-3; TRBD2 matches at 9 bases. J lost 3 bases, V lost 2 bases, and 4 bases had no gene match. CDR3 size: 15 residues. Germline V CDR1 and CDR2: SGDLS, YYNGEE. The CDR3 DNA follows: TGTGCCAGCAGCGTTAGCGGGAGCAAAACAGATACGCAGTATTTT. Its protein is CASSVSGSKTDTQYF.